The 32 T cell receptor beta chains below come from one sample, sequenced in a study of blood T cell repertoires in COVID-19. Sequenced by immunoSEQ multiplex PCR; TCRdb stores in-frame clones only, minus some. The table has 300,000 to 450,000 clones, 87% seen once. Sequencing input: peripheral blood. These receptors were taken from an older woman with COVID-19, enrolled during active disease.

The genes are TRBV9 and TRBJ2-7; a possible D gene is TRBD1 (6 bases). Germline V gene lookup returns CDR1 SGDLS and CDR2 YYNGEE. The CDR3 is 15 residues long. Trimming took off 0 bases at V and 5 bases at J, with 15 bases between the two ends. The CDR3 DNA reads as TGTGCCAGCAGCGTAGCTGGAGACAGGACCAACGAGCAGTACTTC. It yields the protein CASSVAGDRTNEQYF.

The chain is built from TRBV28 and TRBJ2-7; possible D gene TRBD1, 6 bases. V was cut by 6 bases and J by 2 bases, with 11 bases left in between. The CDR3 is 13 residues long. Germline V CDR1 and CDR2: MDHEN, SYDVKM. The CDR3 region is CASRAQGTYEQYF. Here the CDR3 DNA reads TGTGCCAGCAGAGCACAGGGTACCTACGAGCAGTACTTC.

The V gene is TRBV28, the J gene TRBJ2-5; TRBD1 aligns across 9 bases. This CDR3 has 15 amino acids. CDR1 and CDR2 (germline): MDHEN, SYDVKM. V lost 8 bases to trimming and J lost 1 base; unmatched junction nucleotides: 8. CDR3 coding DNA: TGTGCCAGCGCTACCATGGGACAGGGCCAAGAGACCCAGTACTTC. Translation gives CASATMGQGQETQYF.

DNA for the CDR3: TGTGCCAGCAGCTCCCGACAGGTCAATAATGAAAAACTGTTTTTT. This gives the protein CASSSRQVNNEKLFF. V gene TRBV11-2 combines with J gene TRBJ1-4; D may be TRBD1 (6 bases). Looked up from germline, CDR1 is SGHAT and CDR2 is FQNNGV. V was clipped by 4 bases and J by 4 bases, with 13 bases between them. This CDR3 has 15 amino acids.

The chain links TRBV19 to TRBJ2-2; 9 bases fit TRBD2. V shed 6 bases and J 5 bases; nucleotides not matched to a gene: 7. This CDR3 is 15 amino acids long. CDR1 is LNHDA, CDR2 SQIVND, per germline (reference sequence). CDR3 DNA sequence: TGTGCCAGTAGGCTGCCTAGCGGGGTGACCGGGGAGCTGTTTTTT. It translates to CASRLPSGVTGELFF.

This clone was detected only once. CDR3 region: CASSVGDQPQHF. DNA of the CDR3: TGTGCCAGCAGCGTAGGAGATCAGCCCCAGCATTTT. The chain carries TRBV9 and TRBJ1-5; the D is unclear. V was clipped by 0 bases and J by 5 bases, with 3 bases between them. This CDR3 is built from 12 residues. Germline V gene lookup returns CDR1 SGDLS and CDR2 YYNGEE.

The chain is built from TRBV25-1 and TRBJ1-2, with TRBD1 as a possible D gene (5 bases). Trimming shortened V by 2 bases and J by 4 bases, and 8 bases separated the two germline ends. CDR1 is MGHDK and CDR2 is SYGVNS in the germline V gene. The CDR3 is made up of 13 amino acids. CDR3 region: CASSEPGSYGYTF. CDR3 in DNA: TGTGCCAGCAGTGAACCAGGGTCCTATGGCTACACCTTC.

The gene calls are TRBV7-9 and TRBJ1-2; D ambiguous. Trimming stripped 1 base from V and 8 bases from J, with 5 bases between. This CDR3 is 11 amino acids long. Germline V gene lookup returns CDR1 SEHNR and CDR2 FQNEAQ (reference sequence). CDR3 sequence reads: CASSLGGGYTF. The CDR3 coding sequence is TGTGCCAGCAGCTTAGGAGGAGGCTACACCTTC.

The gene calls are TRBV3-1 (or the pseudogene TRBV3-2) and TRBJ1-1; 8 bases match TRBD1. CDR3 length: 14 amino acids. Germline V lookup: CDR1 LGHDT, CDR2 YNNKEL (reference sequence). With V trimmed by 4 bases and J by 4 bases, 5 bases remained unmatched. In DNA form, the CDR3 reads TGTGCCAGCAGCCCCCAGGGGGCGATCACTGAAGCTTTCTTT. It yields the protein CASSPQGAITEAFF.

The rearrangement uses TRBV6-5 and TRBJ2-7; TRBD1 matches at 9 bases. The CDR3 is made up of 16 amino acids. Unmatched junction bases numbered 9, after V lost 4 bases and J lost 2 bases. Germline V lookup: CDR1 MNHEY, CDR2 SVGAGI. The CDR3 region has the DNA TGTGCCAGCAGTTCGCTACCCGGGACAGGGACCTACGAGCAGTACTTC. This codes for CASSSLPGTGTYEQYF.

This clone has a handful of counts. The chain uses TRBV7-9 and TRBJ1-2, with 9 nucleotides matching TRBD1. J was trimmed by 2 bases and V by 4 bases; bases with no gene match: 2. This CDR3 is 14 amino acids long. Germline V gives CDR1 SEHNR, CDR2 FQNEAQ (reference sequence). The CDR3 DNA sequence: TGTGCCAGCAGCTCGACAGGGGGGAACTATGGCTACACCTTC. It is translated as CASSSTGGNYGYTF.

This clone came up once. The V gene is TRBV19, the J gene TRBJ1-5; TRBD1 matches 7 bases. This CDR3 region has 14 residues. Germline V gene data show CDR1 as LNHDA and CDR2 as SQIVND (reference sequence). The V gene end was trimmed by 8 bases and the J gene end by 8 bases; junction bases not matched to a gene: 12. This CDR3 reads CASQNHRGLEPQHF. The DNA of the CDR3 is TGTGCCAGTCAAAACCACAGGGGCCTGGAGCCCCAGCATTTT.

V and J are TRBV14 and TRBJ2-2; D gene uncertain. V was clipped by 4 bases and J by 5 bases, with 8 bases between them. Per the germline V gene, CDR1 is SGHDN and CDR2 is FVKESK. The CDR3 spans 13 residues. The CDR3 DNA is TGTGCCAGCAGCCTTAGTATGACCGGGGAGCTGTTTTTT. Its translation is CASSLSMTGELFF. Full variable domain (outside the CDR3, taken from reference TRBV14 and TRBJ2-2): EAGVTQFPSHSVIEKGQTVTLRCDPISGHDNLYWYRRVMGKEIKFLLHFVKESKQDESGMPNNRFLAERTGGTYSTLKVQPAELEDSGVYFCASSLSMTGELFFGEGSRLTVL.

The CDR3 coding sequence is TGTGCCAGCAGTTTAATAAATGAGCAGTTCTTC. Translating gives CASSLINEQFF. J is TRBJ2-1 and V is TRBV28; D unresolved. Germline V gene sequence: CDR1 MDHEN, CDR2 SYDVKM. V lost 2 bases and J lost 7, with 3 bases in between. This CDR3 is 11 amino acids long.

In the case of this clone: Other DNA variants within this sample encode the same CDR3. This rearrangement joins TRBV19 to TRBJ1-2, with 10 bases aligning to TRBD1. The CDR3 runs 12 residues. Trimming took 9 bases from V and 4 from J; bases not matched to a gene: 2. Germline values: CDR1 LNHDA, CDR2 SQIVND (reference sequence). The CDR3 sequence is CASRDRGYGYTF. CDR3 bases: TGTGCCAGCAGGGACAGGGGCTATGGCTACACCTTC.

The chain uses TRBV4-1 and TRBJ2-5; 10 bases agree with TRBD2. V was pared by 0 bases and J by 5 bases, with 9 bases of the junction left unmatched. The length of the CDR3 is 17 residues. The germline V gene encodes CDR1 MGHRA and CDR2 YSYEKL. The CDR3: CASSQDSERGGWETQYF. DNA of the CDR3: TGCGCCAGCAGCCAAGACTCCGAGCGGGGGGGCTGGGAGACCCAGTACTTC.

CDR3 sequence (DNA): TGTGCCACTCGGGGGAACGGCGGCTATGGCTACACCTTC. This codes for CATRGNGGYGYTF. The chain has TRBV19 and TRBJ1-2, with TRBD1 as a possible D gene (5 bases). The CDR3 length is 13 residues. Trimming removed 10 bases at V and 4 bases at J, with 16 bases between. From germline, CDR1 is LNHDA and CDR2 SQIVND (reference sequence).

The rearrangement joins TRBV14 to TRBJ1-1; no reliable D call. CDR3 length: 13 residues. V was trimmed by 6 bases and J by 0 bases, leaving 8 bases between them. The germline V gene has CDR1 SGHDN and CDR2 FVKESK. The CDR3 loop is CASSQQMNTEAFF. In nucleotides, the CDR3 is TGTGCCAGCAGTCAACAGATGAACACTGAAGCTTTCTTT.

The V gene is TRBV5-1, the J gene TRBJ1-2, with D possibly matching TRBD1 (6 bases). Germline CDR1 SGHRS, CDR2 YFSETQ. Trimming left V 4 bases short and J 7 bases short, with 11 bases between. The CDR3 length is 12 residues. The CDR3 is CASSPRGGGYTF. The CDR3 region has the DNA TGCGCCAGCAGCCCAAGAGGGGGTGGCTACACCTTC.

V gene TRBV5-1 combines with J gene TRBJ1-5; TRBD1 matches at 7 bases. This CDR3 is built from 15 residues. Germline assignment: CDR1 SGHRS and CDR2 YFSETQ. V shed 7 bases, J shed 5 bases, and the junction held 12 bases outside the gene matches. The CDR3 region is CASSTKGAPDQPQHF. DNA of the CDR3: TGCGCCAGCTCCACAAAGGGGGCACCTGATCAGCCCCAGCATTTT. Full variable domain (missing parts from reference TRBV5-1 and TRBJ1-5): KAGVTQTPRYLIKTRGQQVTLSCSPISGHRSVSWYQQTPGQGLQFLFEYFSETQRNKGNFPGRFSGRQFSNSRSEMNVSTLELGDSALYLCASSTKGAPDQPQHFGDGTRLSIL.

The V and J genes are TRBV24-1 and TRBJ1-2; weak D call: TRBD1 (5 bases). The CDR3 has 13 residues. Germline V gives CDR1 KGHDR, CDR2 SFDVKD. V was clipped by 5 bases and J by 2 bases, with 8 bases between them. CDR3 nucleotides: TGTGCCACCAGTGTCGGGGGAAACTATGGCTACACCTTC. Translating it yields CATSVGGNYGYTF.

This clone was seen a single time. The chain combines TRBV19 with TRBJ1-2; D is uncertain. Germline loops: CDR1 LNHDA, CDR2 SQIVND (reference sequence). The CDR3 totals 12 residues. V lost 7 bases, J lost 5 bases, and 11 bases lay in between. The CDR3: CASTGGLYGYTF. The DNA for the CDR3 is TGTGCCAGTACCGGCGGGTTATATGGCTACACCTTC.

This clone came up once. V and J are TRBV19 and TRBJ1-4; 7 bases match TRBD1. Losses at the gene ends were 7 bases for V and 7 bases for J; bases not matched to a gene: 12. The CDR3 loop spans 15 amino acids. Germline-derived CDR1 and CDR2 are LNHDA and SQIVND (reference sequence). CDR3 protein: CASKEGGTPPEKLFF. In DNA, the CDR3 is TGTGCCAGTAAGGAAGGGGGCACCCCCCCTGAAAAACTGTTTTTT.

The rearrangement joins TRBV30 to TRBJ1-6; possibly TRBD1 for D (6 bases). Germline assignment: CDR1 GTSNPN and CDR2 SVGIG (reference sequence). The CDR3 is 15 amino acids. V dropped 2 bases and J dropped 9 bases, with 17 bases sitting between them. The CDR3 sequence is CAWSKTRGMSSPLHF. The CDR3, as DNA: TGTGCCTGGAGTAAAACCAGGGGTATGAGTTCACCCCTCCACTTT. Full variable domain (remainder filled in from reference TRBV30 and TRBJ1-6): SQTIHQWPATLVQPVGSPLSLECTVEGTSNPNLYWYRQAAGRGLQLLFYSVGIGQISSEVPQNLSASRPQDRQFILSSKKLLLSDSGFYLCAWSKTRGMSSPLHFGNGTRLTVT.

In DNA form, the CDR3 reads TGTGCCAGCAGCTACGGGTTCAGCGCGTCACCCTCGTACAATGAGCAGTTCTTC. This codes for CASSYGFSASPSYNEQFF. The chain links TRBV21-1 to TRBJ2-1; TRBD2, as called in the table, went unchecked against the DNA. TRBV21-1 represents a pseudogene. The CDR3 runs 18 residues.

This chain joins TRBV12-5 and TRBJ1-3, with 7 bases that match TRBD1. CDR3 length: 17 residues. Germline V gives CDR1 LGHNT, CDR2 FRNRAP. Trimming cost V 5 bases and J 4 bases; bases outside gene matches: 14. The CDR3 loop reads CASGPRDREASGNTIYF. CDR3 nucleotide sequence: TGTGCTAGTGGTCCTCGGGACAGAGAAGCATCAGGAAACACCATATATTTT.

The chain employs TRBV30 and TRBJ2-1; D may be TRBD2 (5 bases). CDR1 and CDR2 from the germline V gene are GTSNPN and SVGIG (reference sequence). V lost 2 bases and J lost 5, with 10 bases in between. CDR3 length: 13 amino acids. CDR3 DNA: TGTGCCTGGAGTAACGGGGATAACAATGAGCAGTTCTTC. This codes for CAWSNGDNNEQFF.

The chain is built from TRBV19 and TRBJ2-7; D might be TRBD2 (6 bases). Germline V lookup: CDR1 LNHDA, CDR2 SQIVND (reference sequence). CDR3 length: 15 residues. V was clipped by 4 bases and J by 0 bases, with 13 bases between them. The CDR3 coding sequence is TGTGCCAGTAGTAGCAGGGAGGCGGGCTCCTACGAGCAGTACTTC. Amino acids: CASSSREAGSYEQYF.

V usage is TRBV5-5 and J usage is TRBJ2-7; 9 positions agree with TRBD1. In germline, CDR1 is SGHKS, CDR2 YYEKEE (reference sequence). The trim removed 3 bases at V and 3 bases at J, leaving 10 bases unmatched. The CDR3 is 16 residues long. CDR3 nucleotides: TGTGCCAGCAGCTCCCGAGGGGGACAGGGAGGCTACGAGCAGTACTTC. Amino acid sequence: CASSSRGGQGGYEQYF. Filled out from reference TRBV5-5 and TRBJ2-7, the complete variable domain reads DAGVTQSPTHLIKTRGQQVTLRCSPISGHKSVSWYQQVLGQGPQFIFQYYEKEERGRGNFPDRFSARQFPNYSSELNVNALLLGDSALYLCASSSRGGQGGYEQYFGPGTRLTVT.

The V gene is TRBV2, the J gene TRBJ1-6; the D is unclear. Germline CDR1 and CDR2: SNHLY and FYNNEI. The CDR3 is 15 residues long. The V and J ends lost 9 bases and 9 bases respectively, with 21 bases between them. The CDR3 spells CASWSRGYFGSPLHF. CDR3 nucleotides: TGTGCCAGTTGGAGCCGAGGGTACTTCGGTTCACCCCTCCACTTT.

V gene TRBV19 combines with J gene TRBJ2-3; the match to TRBD1 covers 8 bases. The germline V gene encodes CDR1 LNHDA and CDR2 SQIVND (reference sequence). J was trimmed by 0 bases and V by 4 bases; bases with no gene match: 6. The CDR3 extends over 16 amino acids. The CDR3 loop reads CASSSLDRGSTDTQYF. The CDR3 region has the DNA TGTGCCAGTAGTAGCCTCGACAGGGGAAGCACAGATACGCAGTATTTT.

This sequence joins TRBV12-5 and TRBJ2-1; D gene uncertain. CDR3 size: 13 residues. V shed 1 base and J shed 1 base, with 2 bases lying between them. Germline V gene lookup returns CDR1 LGHNT and CDR2 FRNRAP. This CDR3 is CASGLASYNEQFF. Written as DNA, the CDR3 is TGTGCTAGTGGTTTGGCTTCCTACAATGAGCAGTTCTTC.